This entry lists 19 T cell receptor beta chains sequenced from one sample in a study of T-cell reconstitution after alpha-beta-depleted transplantation in children. Researchers prepared the TCRbeta library using unique molecular identifiers, the study reports. TCRdb called the PCR reads again in MiXCR, with one record for every CDR3 protein. Here the sample spans hundreds of thousands of distinct CDR3 sequences, around 15% being singletons. Sequencing was performed on PBMCs, mostly from graft donor cells, taken 360 days after TCRalphabeta/CD19-depleted stem cell transplant. These receptors were obtained from a boy under two years old who had a stem cell transplant for Wiskott-Aldrich syndrome, so the T cells may come from the graft donor.

V gene TRBV5-1 combines with J gene TRBJ2-2, with TRBD2 as a possible D gene (6 bases). This CDR3 has 16 amino acids. Germline assignment: CDR1 SGHRS and CDR2 YFSETQ. Trimming left V 1 base short and J 5 bases short, with 15 bases between. The CDR3 bases are TGCGCCAGCAGCTTGACCGCTCCTGGGGGGACCGGGGAGCTGTTTTTT. Amino acids: CASSLTAPGGTGELFF. The variable domain in full, with the rest retrieved from reference TRBV5-1 and TRBJ2-2, is KAGVTQTPRYLIKTRGQQVTLSCSPISGHRSVSWYQQTPGQGLQFLFEYFSETQRNKGNFPGRFSGRQFSNSRSEMNVSTLELGDSALYLCASSLTAPGGTGELFFGEGSRLTVL.

In this sample, this clonotype turned up a few times. The V call is TRBV13, the J call TRBJ2-7, with unresolved D. The germline CDR1 and CDR2 sequences are PRHDT and FYEKMQ (reference sequence). The V gene lost 0 bases and the J gene lost 7 bases, with 7 bases spanning the gap. This CDR3 has 12 residues. CDR3 loop: CASSLGLREQYF. For the CDR3, the DNA is TGTGCCAGCAGCTTAGGACTACGGGAGCAGTACTTC. Variable domain in full (rest from reference TRBV13 and TRBJ2-7): AAGVIQSPRHLIKEKRETATLKCYPIPRHDTVYWYQQGPGQDPQFLISFYEKMQSDKGSIPDRFSAQQFSDYHSELNMSSLELGDSALYFCASSLGLREQYFGPGTRLTVT.

The chain recombines TRBV6-1 with TRBJ2-6, with 7 bases lining up with TRBD1. Germline trimming cut 3 bases from V and 2 bases from J; bases unmatched to any gene: 13. The length of the CDR3 is 19 residues. Per germline, CDR1 MNHNS and CDR2 SASEGT. CDR3 amino acids: CASSERETGVNAGANVLTF. The CDR3 coding sequence is TGTGCCAGCAGTGAGAGAGAAACAGGGGTGAACGCTGGGGCCAACGTCCTGACTTTC.

The chain uses TRBV29-1 and TRBJ2-3; D possibly uses TRBD1 or TRBD2 (6 bases each). The germline CDR1 and CDR2 sequences are SQVTM and ANQGSEA. Trimming removed 6 bases at V and 5 bases at J, with 21 bases between. The CDR3 spans 15 residues. CDR3 protein: CSVAKRLGGEDTQYF. CDR3 nucleotides: TGCAGCGTCGCAAAGCGGTTGGGGGGCGAAGATACGCAGTATTTT.

This clonotype has a handful of counts. The rearrangement joins TRBV5-1 to TRBJ2-3; D gene uncertain. V lost 0 bases, J lost 3 bases, and 8 bases lay in between. Germline V CDR1 and CDR2: SGHRS, YFSETQ. This CDR3 has 14 amino acids. CDR3 amino acids: CASSLVATTDTQYF. The CDR3 bases are TGCGCCAGCAGCTTGGTGGCCACGACAGATACGCAGTATTTT.

This clonotype was counted between two and nine times. This chain uses TRBV12-3 or TRBV12-4 with TRBJ1-2; D possibly corresponds to TRBD1 (6 bases). Trimming pared 6 bases from V and 1 base from J, leaving 12 bases between. The length of the CDR3 is 14 residues. This chain's CDR3 is CASRMAGVNYGYTF. The CDR3 DNA reads as TGTGCCAGCAGGATGGCAGGGGTTAACTATGGCTACACCTTC.

CDR3 region: CATSDKQGASYNEQFF. The CDR3 DNA follows: TGTGCCACCAGTGACAAACAGGGGGCCTCCTACAATGAGCAGTTCTTC. V gene TRBV24-1 combines with J gene TRBJ2-1; TRBD1 aligns across 9 bases. The germline gives CDR1 KGHDR, CDR2 SFDVKD. The CDR3 totals 16 residues. V shed 4 bases, J shed 0 bases, and the junction held 3 bases outside the gene matches.

J is TRBJ2-1 and V is TRBV15; the D gene is possibly TRBD2 (6 bases). CDR1 is LNHNV and CDR2 is YYDKDF in the germline V gene (reference sequence). CDR3 length: 15 amino acids. Trimming shortened V by 5 bases and J by 6 bases, and 17 bases separated the two germline ends. CDR3 sequence reads: CATSSTPSALNEQFF. The CDR3 coding sequence is TGTGCCACCAGCTCTACTCCTAGCGCCCTCAATGAGCAGTTCTTC.

This chain links TRBV11-2 with TRBJ2-1; D possibly corresponds to TRBD1 (5 bases). Germline V gene lookup returns CDR1 SGHAT and CDR2 FQNNGV. The CDR3 runs 17 residues. V gave up 2 bases and J gave up 8 bases, with 22 bases separating them. The CDR3 spells CASSLRGRNPSGDEQFF. CDR3 DNA: TGTGCCAGCAGCTTAAGGGGTCGAAACCCGAGTGGCGATGAGCAGTTCTTC.

This clonotype has more than one count but fewer than ten. The V gene is TRBV11-2, the J gene TRBJ2-7; 7 bases match TRBD2. The CDR3 length is 15 residues. Germline CDR1 and CDR2: SGHAT and FQNNGV. After removal of 5 bases from V and 4 bases from J, the junction contained 11 bases not matched to a gene. Here the CDR3 reads CASSVRDYPLYEQYF. The CDR3 DNA reads as TGTGCCAGCAGCGTCCGGGACTATCCCCTTTACGAGCAGTACTTC.

This clonotype has more than one count but fewer than ten. The CDR3 DNA reads TGCAGTGCTAGTATCCCTCCGGGACAGACTTACTATGGCTACACCTTC. Its translation is CSASIPPGQTYYGYTF. The V gene is TRBV20-1, the J gene TRBJ1-2, with 7 bases aligning to TRBD1. CDR1 and CDR2 (germline): DFQATT, SNEGSKA (reference sequence). CDR3 length equals 16 residues. V shed 3 bases, J shed 3 bases, and the junction held 13 bases outside the gene matches.

A few counts support this clonotype. This chain joins TRBV6-2 or TRBV6-3 and TRBJ2-2; no definite D call. V was clipped by 7 bases and J by 3 bases, with 12 bases between them. CDR1 is MNHEY and CDR2 is SVGEGT in the germline V gene. The CDR3 spans 14 residues. The CDR3 DNA is TGTGCCAGCACTTTTAGGCGAGACACCGGGGAGCTGTTTTTT. This translates into CASTFRRDTGELFF.

The chain carries TRBV20-1 and TRBJ2-5; 10 nucleotides match TRBD1. Germline CDR1 DFQATT, CDR2 SNEGSKA (reference sequence). J gave up 3 bases and V 6 bases, and 13 bases lay outside the gene matches. The CDR3 extends over 16 amino acids. CDR3 sequence (DNA): TGCAGTGCCATATTTTCGGACAGGGGGTTGAAAGAGACCCAGTACTTC. Translating gives CSAIFSDRGLKETQYF.

The genes are TRBV5-5 and TRBJ2-7; possibly TRBD2 for D (6 bases). V lost 5 bases to trimming and J lost 5 bases, with 17 bases between them. This CDR3 contains 14 residues. Germline CDR1 SGHKS, CDR2 YYEKEE (reference sequence). CDR3: CASRNYGSPHEQYF. DNA for the CDR3: TGTGCCAGCAGAAATTACGGGAGCCCCCACGAGCAGTACTTC.

The chain links TRBV28 to TRBJ2-3; perhaps TRBD1 as D (5 bases). Trimming left V 3 bases short and J 2 bases short, with 9 bases between. Germline CDR1 reads MDHEN; CDR2 reads SYDVKM. CDR3 length: 14 residues. The CDR3 bases are TGTGCCAGCAGTTTCCAGGGCTTCACAGATACGCAGTATTTT. Amino acids: CASSFQGFTDTQYF.

This clonotype appeared a few times. The genes are TRBV27 and TRBJ2-5, with TRBD2 matching 7 bases. Germline trimming cut 6 bases from V and 3 bases from J; bases unmatched to any gene: 7. The length of the CDR3 is 14 residues. Germline CDR1 is MNHEY and CDR2 is SMNVEV (reference sequence). CDR3 sequence reads: CASSKPGLKETQYF. CDR3 nucleotides: TGTGCCAGCAGCAAGCCGGGACTAAAAGAGACCCAGTACTTC.

The chain has TRBV9 and TRBJ2-1; 11 bases fit TRBD2. Germline CDR1 and CDR2: SGDLS and YYNGEE. The CDR3 totals 16 residues. V dropped 0 bases and J dropped 9; count of bases not matched to a gene: 8. The CDR3 region has the DNA TGTGCCAGCAGCGTAGTGGCTAGCGGGAGGTCTGGTGAGCAGTTCTTC. Translated, it gives CASSVVASGRSGEQFF.

This clonotype showed up just a few times. The chain joins TRBV6-1 to TRBJ2-1, with TRBD2 matching over 13 bases. V shed 7 bases, J shed 1 base, and the junction held 7 bases outside the gene matches. Looked up from germline, CDR1 is MNHNS and CDR2 is SASEGT. CDR3 length: 17 residues. In DNA form, the CDR3 reads TGTGCCAGCACCCGGACTAGCGGGGGCTCTTCCTACAATGAGCAGTTCTTC. It translates to CASTRTSGGSSYNEQFF.

This clonotype was picked up many times. The gene calls are TRBV4-1 and TRBJ2-4; D could derive from TRBD1 or TRBD2 (5 bases each). Looked up from germline, CDR1 is MGHRA and CDR2 is YSYEKL. Trimming removed 1 base from V and 4 bases from J, with 17 bases in between. CDR3 size: 17 residues. The CDR3 DNA sequence: TGCGCCAGCAGCCAAGGTGGACGGATGGGGGTTAAAAACATTCAGTACTTC. The encoded protein is CASSQGGRMGVKNIQYF.